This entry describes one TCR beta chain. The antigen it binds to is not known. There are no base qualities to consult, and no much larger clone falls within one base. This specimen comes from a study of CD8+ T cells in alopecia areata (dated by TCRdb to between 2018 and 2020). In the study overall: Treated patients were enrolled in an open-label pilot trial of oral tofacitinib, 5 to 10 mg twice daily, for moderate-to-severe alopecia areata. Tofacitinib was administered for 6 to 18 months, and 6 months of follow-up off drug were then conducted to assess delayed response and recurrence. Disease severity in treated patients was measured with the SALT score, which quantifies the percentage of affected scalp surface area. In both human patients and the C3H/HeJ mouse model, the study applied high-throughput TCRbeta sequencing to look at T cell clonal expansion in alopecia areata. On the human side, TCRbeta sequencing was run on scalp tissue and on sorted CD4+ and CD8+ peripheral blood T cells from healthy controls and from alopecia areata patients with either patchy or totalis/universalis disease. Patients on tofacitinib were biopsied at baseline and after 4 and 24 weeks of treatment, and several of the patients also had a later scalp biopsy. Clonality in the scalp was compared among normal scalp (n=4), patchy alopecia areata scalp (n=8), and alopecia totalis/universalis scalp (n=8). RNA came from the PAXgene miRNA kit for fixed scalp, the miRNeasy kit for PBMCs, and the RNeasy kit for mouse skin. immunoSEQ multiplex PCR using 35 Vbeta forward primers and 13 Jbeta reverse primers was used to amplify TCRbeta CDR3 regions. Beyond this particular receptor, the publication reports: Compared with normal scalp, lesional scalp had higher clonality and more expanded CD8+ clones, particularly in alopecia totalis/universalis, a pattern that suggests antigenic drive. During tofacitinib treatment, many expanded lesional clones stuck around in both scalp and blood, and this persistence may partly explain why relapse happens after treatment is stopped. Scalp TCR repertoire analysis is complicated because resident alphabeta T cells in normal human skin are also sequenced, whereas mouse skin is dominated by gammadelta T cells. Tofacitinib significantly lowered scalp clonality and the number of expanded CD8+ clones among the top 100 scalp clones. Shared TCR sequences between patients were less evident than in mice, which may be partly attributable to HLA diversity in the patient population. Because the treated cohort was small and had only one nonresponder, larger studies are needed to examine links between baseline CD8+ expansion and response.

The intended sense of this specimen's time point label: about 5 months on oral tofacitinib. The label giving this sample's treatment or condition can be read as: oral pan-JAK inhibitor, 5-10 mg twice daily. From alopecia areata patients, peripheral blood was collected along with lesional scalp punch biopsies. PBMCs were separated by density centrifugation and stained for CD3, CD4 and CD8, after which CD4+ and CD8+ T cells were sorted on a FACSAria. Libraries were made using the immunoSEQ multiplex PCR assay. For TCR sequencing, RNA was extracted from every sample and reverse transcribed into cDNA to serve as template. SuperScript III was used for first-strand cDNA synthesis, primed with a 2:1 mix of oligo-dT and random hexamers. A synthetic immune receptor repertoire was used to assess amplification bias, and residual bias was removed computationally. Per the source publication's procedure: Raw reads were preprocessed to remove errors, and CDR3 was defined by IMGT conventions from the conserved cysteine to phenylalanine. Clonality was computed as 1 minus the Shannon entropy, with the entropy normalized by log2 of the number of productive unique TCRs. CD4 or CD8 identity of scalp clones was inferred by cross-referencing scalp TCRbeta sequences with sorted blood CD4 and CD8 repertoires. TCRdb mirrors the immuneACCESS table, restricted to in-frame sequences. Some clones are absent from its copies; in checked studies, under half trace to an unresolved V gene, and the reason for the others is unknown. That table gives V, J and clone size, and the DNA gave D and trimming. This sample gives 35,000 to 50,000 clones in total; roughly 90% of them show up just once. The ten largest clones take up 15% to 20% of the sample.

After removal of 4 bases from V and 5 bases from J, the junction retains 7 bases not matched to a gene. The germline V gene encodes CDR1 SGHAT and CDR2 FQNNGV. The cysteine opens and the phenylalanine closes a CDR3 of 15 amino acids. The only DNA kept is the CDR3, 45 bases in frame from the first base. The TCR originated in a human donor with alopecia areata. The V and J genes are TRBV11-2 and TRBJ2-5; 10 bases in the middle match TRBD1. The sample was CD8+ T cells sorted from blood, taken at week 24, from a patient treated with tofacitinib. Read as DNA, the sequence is TGTGCCAGCAGCTCGACAGGGGGCGAGGGGGAGACCCAGTACTTC. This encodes CASSSTGGEGETQYF.